The 29 T cell receptor beta chains given below trace back to one sample, sequenced in a study of T cells after yellow fever vaccination. A single record per CDR3 protein comes from TCRdb applying MiXCR to the 5' RACE reads. The sample carries almost 600,000 distinct CDR3 sequences, 13% recorded once. The sample consisted of PBMCs, taken on the day of the yellow fever booster vaccination. Receptor source: a man aged 30 to 45 who received the YFV17D yellow fever vaccine.

This clonotype was seen a handful of times. This rearrangement joins TRBV14 to TRBJ2-1; no firm D call. CDR1 is SGHDN and CDR2 is FVKESK in the germline V gene. The CDR3 is 14 residues long. V lost 4 bases, J lost 1 base, and 8 bases lay in between. For the CDR3, the DNA is TGTGCCAGCAGCCTTCGATTATCCTACAATGAGCAGTTCTTC. This encodes CASSLRLSYNEQFF.

This clonotype was detected a few times. The chain uses TRBV11-1 and TRBJ2-5; 9 nucleotides line up with TRBD2. This CDR3 has 19 residues. Trimming cost V 0 bases and J 4 bases; bases outside gene matches: 15. The germline CDR1 and CDR2 sequences are SGHAT and FQDESV (reference sequence). Here the CDR3 DNA reads TGTGCCAGCAGCTTAGCGTCGACAGGCTGGCGGGAGGGCCGAGAGACCCAGTACTTC. Its translation is CASSLASTGWREGRETQYF.

The chain combines TRBV4-3 with TRBJ1-6; no clear D. Deletions cut 0 bases from V and 9 bases from J, with 12 bases between. From germline, CDR1 is LGHNA and CDR2 YSLEER. CDR3 length: 15 residues. The CDR3 DNA follows: TGCGCCAGCAGCCAAGATTTTTCGGGCTCTTCACCCCTCCACTTT. This gives the protein CASSQDFSGSSPLHF.

This clonotype was seen only a few times. V usage is TRBV11-3 and J usage is TRBJ2-1; 8 nucleotides match TRBD2. This CDR3 spans 17 amino acids. V lost 2 bases and J lost 2; bases outside the gene matches: 8. In germline, CDR1 is SGHNT, CDR2 YENEEA. CDR3 sequence (DNA): TGTGCCAGCAGCTTACAGCGGGAGACGACGACCTACAATGAGCAGTTCTTC. This encodes CASSLQRETTTYNEQFF. The full variable domain, in which reference TRBV11-3 and TRBJ2-1 provide the parts outside the CDR3, is EAGVVQSPRYKIIEKKQPVAFWCNPISGHNTLYWYLQNLGQGPELLIRYENEEAVDDSQLPKDRFSAERLKGVDSTLKIQPAELGDSAVYLCASSLQRETTTYNEQFFGPGTRLTVL.

The V gene is TRBV5-5, the J gene TRBJ2-2; 14 bases are shared with TRBD2. The germline gives CDR1 SGHKS, CDR2 YYEKEE (reference sequence). The CDR3 consists of 16 residues. V lost 4 bases and J lost 6; bases outside the gene matches: 5. DNA of the CDR3: TGTGCCAGCAGCACCGGGACTAGCGGGAGCGCCGGGGAGCTGTTTTTT. Its protein is CASSTGTSGSAGELFF.

This clonotype was counted a few times. The genes are TRBV6-2 or TRBV6-3 and TRBJ2-4; D tentatively fits TRBD1 or TRBD2 (5 bases each). The CDR3 is made up of 14 amino acids. V was pared by 6 bases and J by 7 bases, with 16 bases between. CDR1 and CDR2 from the germline V gene are MNHEY and SVGEGT. Written as DNA, the CDR3 is TGTGCCAGCAGGGAGAGTGGTGGGACGAACATTCAGTACTTC. This encodes CASRESGGTNIQYF.

The chain recombines TRBV5-1 with TRBJ2-5; 12 bases line up with TRBD1. V gave up 4 bases and J gave up 10 bases; unmatched junction bases: 8. This CDR3 spans 14 amino acids. From germline, CDR1 is SGHRS and CDR2 YFSETQ. CDR3 nucleotide sequence: TGCGCCAGCAGCACGGGACAGGGGGCGCTTAGCCAGTACTTC. This encodes CASSTGQGALSQYF. Supplemented by reference TRBV5-1 and TRBJ2-5, the full variable domain reads KAGVTQTPRYLIKTRGQQVTLSCSPISGHRSVSWYQQTPGQGLQFLFEYFSETQRNKGNFPGRFSGRQFSNSRSEMNVSTLELGDSALYLCASSTGQGALSQYFGPGTRLLVL.

The CDR3 DNA sequence: TGCAGTGCCTGCGGACTAGCTCACAATGAGCAGTTCTTC. Translation: CSACGLAHNEQFF. The V call is TRBV20-1, the J call TRBJ2-1; 8 bases match TRBD2. The CDR3 spans 13 residues. J lost 5 bases, V lost 6 bases, and 6 bases had no gene match. Germline CDR1 reads DFQATT; CDR2 reads SNEGSKA (reference sequence).

This rearrangement joins TRBV5-6 to TRBJ2-3; weak D call: TRBD2 (5 bases). V was trimmed by 6 bases and J by 6 bases, leaving 14 bases between them. Germline values: CDR1 SGHDT, CDR2 YYEEEE. The CDR3 covers 13 residues. DNA of the CDR3: TGTGCCAGCACCTCGGGGTCTCTCGATACGCAGTATTTT. It specifies CASTSGSLDTQYF. Full variable domain (missing parts from reference TRBV5-6 and TRBJ2-3): DAGVTQSPTHLIKTRGQQVTLRCSPKSGHDTVSWYQQALGQGPQFIFQYYEEEERQRGNFPDRFSGHQFPNYSSELNVNALLLGDSALYLCASTSGSLDTQYFGPGTRLTVL.

In this sample, this clonotype turned up a few times. J is TRBJ2-7 and V is TRBV7-9; 8 bases match TRBD1. Germline CDR1 is SEHNR and CDR2 is FQNEAQ (reference sequence). The CDR3 is 14 residues long. With 4 bases clipped from V and 5 bases from J, the junction kept 7 bases outside the gene matches. This CDR3 is CASSSQTGANEQYF. CDR3 sequence (DNA): TGTGCCAGCAGCTCCCAGACAGGGGCGAACGAGCAGTACTTC.

The CDR3 DNA sequence: TGCGCCAGCATGCGGGGGAGCTCTGGAAACACCATATATTTT. This encodes CASMRGSSGNTIYF. The V call is TRBV5-1, the J call TRBJ1-3, with a weak D call TRBD1 (5 bases). V lost 6 bases to trimming and J lost 0 bases, with 10 bases between them. CDR3 size: 14 residues. CDR1 is SGHRS, CDR2 YFSETQ, per germline.

This clonotype was seen ten or more times. This rearrangement joins TRBV18 to TRBJ2-4; D possibly matches TRBD1 or TRBD2 (6 bases each). Germline CDR1 is KGHSH and CDR2 is LQKENI. This CDR3 is built from 13 residues. Trimming cost V 4 bases and J 6 bases, with 10 bases left between them. CDR3 sequence: CASSRTAGNIQYF. Written as DNA, the CDR3 is TGTGCCAGCTCACGGACAGCGGGAAACATTCAGTACTTC.

This clonotype was picked up a small number of times. The V and J genes are TRBV29-1 and TRBJ2-1, with D possibly called TRBD1 or TRBD2 (5 bases each). CDR3 size: 10 residues. CDR1 SQVTM and CDR2 ANQGSEA come from the germline V gene. The V and J ends lost 8 bases and 10 bases respectively, with 12 bases between them. The CDR3 reads CSSTEGEQFF. CDR3 coding DNA: TGCAGCTCAACCGAGGGGGAGCAGTTCTTC.

V usage is TRBV11-2 and J usage is TRBJ1-5; D may be TRBD1 (5 bases). Trimming left V 1 base short and J 5 bases short, with 18 bases between. CDR1 and CDR2 (germline): SGHAT, FQNNGV. The CDR3 extends over 17 amino acids. The CDR3 bases are TGTGCCAGCAGCTTAGTCCCCGGCCAAGGGGAGTATCAGCCCCAGCATTTT. Protein: CASSLVPGQGEYQPQHF.

This clonotype has a handful of counts. This chain joins TRBV3-1 and TRBJ2-7; D not resolved. This CDR3 comprises 12 residues. Per the germline V gene, CDR1 is LGHDT and CDR2 is YNNKEL (reference sequence). The germline V and J ends were trimmed by 1 base and 7 bases, with 8 bases remaining between them. The CDR3 DNA follows: TGTGCCAGCAGCCAAGCCCGGTTGGAGCAGTACTTC. As protein: CASSQARLEQYF.

This clonotype was picked up a small number of times. The gene calls are TRBV18 and TRBJ1-1, with 7 bases fitting TRBD1. V shed 3 bases and J 2 bases; nucleotides not matched to a gene: 9. The V gene's germline CDR1 is KGHSH and CDR2 LQKENI. The CDR3 contains 16 residues. CDR3 sequence (DNA): TGTGCCAGCTCACCCAACAGGGGAAGCGGAAACACTGAAGCTTTCTTT. This sequence encodes CASSPNRGSGNTEAFF.

The table lists this clonotype with a few counts. The CDR3 DNA reads as TGTGCCAGCAGCCTACAGGGGGCGCCGGGCAATCAGCCCCAGCATTTT. It codes for CASSLQGAPGNQPQHF. The chain uses TRBV5-6 and TRBJ1-5; 9 nucleotides align to TRBD1. There are 16 residues in the CDR3. V trimming: 4 bases; J trimming: 2 bases; junction bases outside the gene matches: 7. Germline V gene lookup returns CDR1 SGHDT and CDR2 YYEEEE.

The genes are TRBV29-1 and TRBJ2-3; 8 bases map to TRBD2. The CDR3 is 15 amino acids. The junction had 9 bases not matched to a gene; V was cut back by 5 bases and J by 2 bases. Germline CDR1 is SQVTM and CDR2 is ANQGSEA. CDR3 region: CSVRGGSANTDTQYF. CDR3 DNA sequence: TGCAGCGTTCGGGGGGGGAGCGCAAACACAGATACGCAGTATTTT.

The sample holds many counts of this clonotype. The chain links TRBV5-1 to TRBJ2-1; 7 bases are shared with TRBD2. Germline CDR1 is SGHRS and CDR2 is YFSETQ. The CDR3 runs 17 residues. V was pared by 0 bases and J by 2 bases, with 8 bases of the junction left unmatched. Written as DNA, the CDR3 is TGCGCCAGCAGCTTGGGGGGATATAGCGGGCCCTACAATGAGCAGTTCTTC. Translating it yields CASSLGGYSGPYNEQFF.

Details on this clonotype: Germline and junction disagree at one end, which may indicate a read error. V usage is TRBV20-1 and J usage is TRBJ2-7; D gene uncertain. Germline V CDR1 and CDR2: DFQATT, SNEGSKA (reference sequence). The CDR3 contains 11 residues. The CDR3 bases are TGCAGTGCTAGGGCCCTACTCGAGCGGTACTTC. Protein: CSARALLERYF.

This clonotype was found a few times. The V and J genes are TRBV12-3 or TRBV12-4 and TRBJ2-5; TRBD1 matches at 10 bases. V lost 5 bases, J lost 5 bases, and 5 bases stayed unmatched. The CDR3 length is 14 residues. In DNA form, the CDR3 reads TGTGCCAGCAGTGACAGGGGGCGCGATGAGACCCAGTACTTC. It is translated as CASSDRGRDETQYF.

This clonotype was found a few times. V is TRBV5-4 and J is TRBJ2-3; 7 bases are a match to TRBD2. Germline V gene data show CDR1 as SGHNT and CDR2 as YYREEE (reference sequence). Losses at the gene ends were 1 base for V and 0 bases for J; bases not matched to a gene: 5. The CDR3 is made up of 16 amino acids. Here the CDR3 DNA reads TGTGCCAGCAGCTTGCCACGGGAGGAGAGCACAGATACGCAGTATTTT. This sequence encodes CASSLPREESTDTQYF.

In its sample, this clonotype was seen a few times. This rearrangement joins TRBV6-1 to TRBJ2-5; 7 bases are shared with TRBD1. Germline V CDR1 and CDR2: MNHNS, SASEGT. V dropped 1 base and J dropped 5; count of bases not matched to a gene: 7. The CDR3 has 15 amino acids. CDR3 coding DNA: TGTGCCAGCAGTGAAGGACAGGGTTGGCGGGAGACCCAGTACTTC. This translates into CASSEGQGWRETQYF.

This rearrangement joins TRBV6-2 or TRBV6-3 to TRBJ2-7; no clear D gene. The germline V and J ends were trimmed by 10 bases and 6 bases, with 22 bases remaining between them. The CDR3 totals 14 residues. The V gene's germline CDR1 is MNHEY and CDR2 SVGEGT. CDR3: CATTKMGSAVEQYF. As DNA, the CDR3 is TGTGCCACCACAAAAATGGGCTCCGCAGTCGAGCAGTACTTC.

In this sample, this clonotype turned up a few times. The gene calls are TRBV28 and TRBJ2-2; D is uncertain. The V gene's germline CDR1 is MDHEN and CDR2 SYDVKM. The CDR3 length is 14 residues. V lost 3 bases, J lost 6 bases, and 11 bases lay in between. Written as DNA, the CDR3 is TGTGCCAGCAGTTTCGGCCCGGCAGCCGGGGAGCTGTTTTTT. This sequence encodes CASSFGPAAGELFF.

This clonotype has a handful of counts. The chain carries TRBV4-3 and TRBJ1-5; D call uncertain. V was clipped by 0 bases and J by 9 bases, with 12 bases between them. The CDR3 consists of 14 residues. In germline, CDR1 is LGHNA, CDR2 YSLEER. The CDR3 reads CASSQDPALGPQHF. The DNA for the CDR3 is TGCGCCAGCAGCCAAGATCCGGCCCTTGGGCCCCAGCATTTT.

The chain has TRBV28 and TRBJ2-7; no clear D gene. CDR3 length: 13 residues. The germline gives CDR1 MDHEN, CDR2 SYDVKM. Trimming stripped 6 bases from V and 4 bases from J, with 13 bases between. The CDR3 region has the DNA TGTGCCAGCAGACCCGTCGCTGATTACGAGCAGTACTTC. As protein: CASRPVADYEQYF.

The chain is built from TRBV20-1 and TRBJ2-2; TRBD2 matches at 15 bases. Germline V gives CDR1 DFQATT, CDR2 SNEGSKA (reference sequence). The CDR3 runs 17 residues. V trimming: 6 bases; J trimming: 5 bases; junction bases outside the gene matches: 10. For the CDR3, the DNA is TGCAGTGCCAACCCGGGACTAGCGGGAGGTCGGACCGGGGAGCTGTTTTTT. It codes for CSANPGLAGGRTGELFF.

This clonotype came up many times. V usage is TRBV24-1 and J usage is TRBJ2-1; 9 bases are shared with TRBD2. CDR3 length equals 16 residues. After removal of 9 bases from V and 4 bases from J, the junction contained 12 bases not matched to a gene. Germline CDR1 KGHDR, CDR2 SFDVKD. The CDR3 coding sequence is TGTGCCACCGCTGGGACTGCGGGAGGGAATTACAATGAGCAGTTCTTC. It codes for CATAGTAGGNYNEQFF.